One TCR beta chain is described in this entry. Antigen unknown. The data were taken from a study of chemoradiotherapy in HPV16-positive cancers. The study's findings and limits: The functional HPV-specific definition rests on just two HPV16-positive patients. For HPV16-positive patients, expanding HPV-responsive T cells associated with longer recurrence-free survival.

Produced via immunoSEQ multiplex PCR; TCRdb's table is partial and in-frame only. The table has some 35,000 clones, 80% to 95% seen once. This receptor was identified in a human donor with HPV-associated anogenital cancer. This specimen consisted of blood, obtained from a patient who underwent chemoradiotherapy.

Here the CDR3 reads CASPRTSRQETQYF. CDR3 coding DNA: TGCGCCAGCCCTCGGACTAGCAGACAAGAGACCCAGTACTTC. The gene calls are TRBV5-1 and TRBJ2-5; 8 bases line up with TRBD2. V gave up 7 bases and J gave up 2 bases; unmatched junction bases: 7. Germline V lookup: CDR1 SGHRS, CDR2 YFSETQ. The CDR3 runs 14 residues.